Shown below are 30 T cell receptor beta chains from a single sample sequenced in a study of CD8+CD57+ T cells in acquired aplastic anemia. Patients sequenced had flow cytometry evidence of CD8+CD57+ cell expansion. Profiles of TCR beta VDJ and CDR3 were generated from a genomic DNA template. TCRdb reprocessed the reads via MiXCR and lists one record per CDR3 protein. The sample includes approximately 190,000 distinct CDR3 sequences, approximately 50% of them seen just once. Sequences were obtained from sorted CD4+, CD8+, or CD8+CD57+ T cells (not recorded which) from PBMCs. These TCRs come from a human donor with aplastic anemia.

The table lists this clonotype with many counts. The chain combines TRBV24-1 with TRBJ1-1, with 10 nucleotides matching TRBD1. In germline, CDR1 is KGHDR, CDR2 SFDVKD. The ends lost 4 bases at V and 3 bases at J; junction bases unmatched: 7. This CDR3 comprises 16 residues. The chain's CDR3 is CATSENGQGGDTEAFF. Written as DNA, the CDR3 is TGTGCCACCAGTGAAAACGGACAGGGGGGGGACACTGAAGCTTTCTTT.

This chain links TRBV2 with TRBJ1-6; D gene unclear. The CDR3 has 11 amino acids. V lost 6 bases and J lost 14, with 11 bases in between. Germline V gives CDR1 SNHLY, CDR2 FYNNEI. CDR3 region: CASSAFRSLHF. The CDR3 DNA follows: TGTGCCAGCAGCGCATTCCGGTCCCTCCACTTT.

The CDR3 sequence: CAISAREPRGSDEQYF. The DNA for the CDR3 is TGTGCCATCAGTGCTAGAGAGCCAAGGGGGTCGGACGAGCAGTACTTC. The chain recombines TRBV10-3 with TRBJ2-7; D may be TRBD1 (6 bases). Germline V gene sequence: CDR1 ENHRY, CDR2 SYGVKD. V shed 4 bases and J shed 5 bases, with 21 bases lying between them. This CDR3 is built from 16 residues.

The chain carries TRBV27 and TRBJ1-1; possibly TRBD1 for D (6 bases). CDR3 size: 16 residues. V was shortened by 5 bases and J by 1 base, with 17 bases between the two germline ends. Germline CDR1 and CDR2: MNHEY and SMNVEV (reference sequence). The CDR3 loop is CASSPAQGMGNTEAFF. In DNA form, the CDR3 reads TGTGCCAGCAGTCCCGCGCAGGGGATGGGGAACACTGAAGCTTTCTTT.

The chain uses TRBV20-1 and TRBJ2-7; 7 nucleotides align to TRBD1. The germline gives CDR1 DFQATT, CDR2 SNEGSKA (reference sequence). V lost 5 bases to trimming and J lost 0 bases; unmatched junction nucleotides: 4. CDR3 length: 13 residues. Here the CDR3 DNA reads TGCAGTGCTCCGGGACAGAGCTCCTACGAGCAGTACTTC. It specifies CSAPGQSSYEQYF.

Of note for this clonotype: A much larger clone differs from this one at a single base, so this may be a read error. The genes are TRBV6-4 and TRBJ1-1, with D unclear. V lost 5 bases, J lost 1 base, and 8 bases lay in between. The length of the CDR3 is 13 residues. Germline CDR1 MRHNA, CDR2 SNTAGT. CDR3 region: CASSLEQNTEAFF. The DNA of the CDR3 is TGTGCCAGCAGTCTGGAGCAGAACACTGAAGCTTTCTTT.

This clonotype was seen at least ten times. The chain uses TRBV5-1 and TRBJ2-5; D may be TRBD2 (6 bases). This CDR3 contains 16 residues. Trimming stripped 4 bases from V and 2 bases from J, with 18 bases between. Germline CDR1 and CDR2: SGHRS and YFSETQ. The CDR3 here is CASSEQLAGPQETQYF. CDR3 in DNA: TGCGCCAGCAGCGAACAACTAGCTGGGCCACAAGAGACCCAGTACTTC. The full variable domain, its missing parts supplied by reference TRBV5-1 and TRBJ2-5, is KAGVTQTPRYLIKTRGQQVTLSCSPISGHRSVSWYQQTPGQGLQFLFEYFSETQRNKGNFPGRFSGRQFSNSRSEMNVSTLELGDSALYLCASSEQLAGPQETQYFGPGTRLLVL.

The gene calls are TRBV11-1 and TRBJ2-5; tentatively, D is TRBD2 (6 bases). Looked up from germline, CDR1 is SGHAT and CDR2 is FQDESV (reference sequence). V was trimmed by 3 bases and J by 0 bases, leaving 14 bases between them. This CDR3 has 16 residues. The CDR3 sequence is CASSLLAVRHQETQYF. The DNA for the CDR3 is TGTGCCAGCAGCTTGTTAGCGGTCCGCCACCAAGAGACCCAGTACTTC.

The chain joins TRBV20-1 to TRBJ2-5; the D gene is possibly TRBD2 (5 bases). Trimming shortened V by 0 bases and J by 5 bases, and 13 bases separated the two germline ends. Per germline, CDR1 DFQATT and CDR2 SNEGSKA (reference sequence). The CDR3 totals 14 residues. CDR3 protein: CSARDRTSWETQYF. The CDR3 DNA reads as TGCAGTGCTAGAGATAGGACTTCTTGGGAGACCCAGTACTTC.

The CDR3 DNA is TGTGCCAGCAGCATCCAGGGTAACACTGAAGCTTTCTTT. It encodes CASSIQGNTEAFF. The rearrangement links TRBV7-3 to TRBJ1-1; D perhaps matches TRBD1 (5 bases). V was shortened by 5 bases and J by 2 bases, with 9 bases between the two germline ends. Per germline, CDR1 SGHTA and CDR2 FQGTGA. CDR3 length: 13 amino acids.

This clonotype was recorded many times. The gene calls are TRBV20-1 and TRBJ1-5, with no clear D. Germline CDR1 DFQATT, CDR2 SNEGSKA (reference sequence). CDR3 size: 14 residues. Trimming took 6 bases from V and 2 from J, leaving 14 bases between them. This chain's CDR3 is CSAAPGKGNQPQHF. CDR3 bases: TGCAGTGCCGCCCCGGGGAAAGGCAATCAGCCCCAGCATTTT.

The gene calls are TRBV24-1 and TRBJ1-1, with D uncertain. Per germline, CDR1 KGHDR and CDR2 SFDVKD. Trimming left V 5 bases short and J 2 bases short, with 8 bases between. There are 13 residues in the CDR3. This CDR3 reads CATSGESNTEAFF. The CDR3 DNA follows: TGTGCCACCAGTGGGGAAAGTAACACTGAAGCTTTCTTT.

Comments on this clonotype: The junction shows a germline mismatch at one end, possibly a read error. The genes are TRBV7-6 and TRBJ2-1; TRBD2 agrees at 7 bases. Per germline, CDR1 SGHVS and CDR2 FNYEAQ. The CDR3 has 19 residues. The CDR3 DNA follows: TGTGCTAGCAGCTTAGCTCCGGGACTACAACTAAAGGACCACAATGAGCAGTTCTTC. Its translation: CASSLAPGLQLKDHNEQFF.

About this clonotype: A read error may explain this, as a much larger clone is one base away. The chain employs TRBV7-3 and TRBJ2-3; D is uncertain. CDR1 is SGHTA, CDR2 FQGTGA, per germline. This CDR3 has 14 amino acids. The CDR3 nucleotides read TGTTCCAGCAGCTTAGAGAGGTCTCCAGATACGCAGTATTTT. Protein: CSSSLERSPDTQYF.

There are many counts of this clonotype. CDR3 nucleotides: TGTGCCATCAGTGGGACTAGCGGGAGCGAGCAGTACTTC. This codes for CAISGTSGSEQYF. The rearrangement joins TRBV10-3 to TRBJ2-7; TRBD2 matches at 13 bases. This CDR3 contains 13 residues. Unmatched junction bases numbered 0, after V lost 4 bases and J lost 6 bases. Germline assignment: CDR1 ENHRY and CDR2 SYGVKD.

The rearrangement uses TRBV29-1 and TRBJ1-1; D is undetermined. The V gene's germline CDR1 is SQVTM and CDR2 ANQGSEA. The CDR3 is 12 residues long. V was clipped by 5 bases and J by 0 bases, with 7 bases between them. CDR3 in amino acids: CSVRKMNTEAFF. CDR3 coding DNA: TGCAGCGTTAGGAAAATGAACACTGAAGCTTTCTTT.

The rearrangement links TRBV4-1 to TRBJ2-1, with D tentatively TRBD2 (6 bases). The V end was cut by 0 bases, the J end by 8 bases, with 17 bases between. This CDR3 is built from 16 residues. From germline, CDR1 is MGHRA and CDR2 YSYEKL. The CDR3 sequence: CASSQDPASAKHEQFF. In DNA form, the CDR3 reads TGCGCCAGCAGCCAAGACCCGGCTAGCGCGAAGCATGAGCAGTTCTTC.

At least ten counts were recorded for this clonotype. J is TRBJ1-3 and V is TRBV5-6; no clear D gene. The CDR3 contains 12 residues. The germline V gene has CDR1 SGHDT and CDR2 YYEEEE. V was clipped by 4 bases and J by 0 bases, with 2 bases between them. CDR3 loop: CASSPSGNTIYF. For the CDR3, the DNA is TGTGCCAGCAGCCCCTCTGGAAACACCATATATTTT. Full variable domain (rest looked up from reference TRBV5-6 and TRBJ1-3): DAGVTQSPTHLIKTRGQQVTLRCSPKSGHDTVSWYQQALGQGPQFIFQYYEEEERQRGNFPDRFSGHQFPNYSSELNVNALLLGDSALYLCASSPSGNTIYFGEGSWLTVV.

The rearrangement uses TRBV20-1 and TRBJ1-1; D is uncertain. Trimming left V 1 base short and J 3 bases short, with 9 bases between. The germline V gene has CDR1 DFQATT and CDR2 SNEGSKA (reference sequence). This CDR3 is built from 13 residues. CDR3: CSARVLSDTEAFF. The CDR3 DNA is TGCAGTGCTAGAGTCCTCTCGGACACTGAAGCTTTCTTT.

This clonotype was seen repeatedly, ten times or more. The chain is built from TRBV30 and TRBJ1-1; D perhaps matches TRBD1 (5 bases). This CDR3 spans 13 amino acids. Germline V gives CDR1 GTSNPN, CDR2 SVGIG (reference sequence). The V end lost 7 bases, the J end lost 4 bases, and 16 bases lay between the germline ends. This CDR3 reads CAFLPRGTTEAFF. As DNA, the CDR3 is TGTGCCTTCCTCCCCCGCGGGACCACTGAAGCTTTCTTT.

A word on this clonotype: One base away lies a much larger clone, so this may be a sequencing read error. The chain carries TRBV6-1 and TRBJ1-1; D uncertain. The CDR3 consists of 13 residues. Deletions cut 6 bases from V and 5 bases from J, with 13 bases between. Per germline, CDR1 MNHNS and CDR2 SASEGT. The CDR3 sequence is CASRDKVATEAFF. The DNA for the CDR3 is TGTGCCAGCAGAGACAAAGTGGCTACTGAAGCTTTCTTT.

This clonotype was counted between two and nine times. The J gene is TRBJ1-2, the V gene TRBV18, with D tentatively TRBD1 (6 bases). The germline V gene encodes CDR1 KGHSH and CDR2 LQKENI. This CDR3 contains 14 residues. V lost 3 bases to trimming and J lost 6 bases, with 14 bases between them. Here the CDR3 reads CASSPNRAGNGYTF. DNA for the CDR3: TGTGCCAGCTCACCGAACAGGGCGGGTAATGGCTACACCTTC.

This clonotype was recorded at least ten times. The chain has TRBV20-1 and TRBJ1-3; possibly TRBD1 for D (6 bases). V lost 4 bases and J lost 0, with 16 bases in between. Germline V lookup: CDR1 DFQATT, CDR2 SNEGSKA (reference sequence). The CDR3 runs 16 residues. The CDR3 DNA sequence: TGCAGTGCTATCTCTACAGGGTACTCCTCTGGAAACACCATATATTTT. This gives the protein CSAISTGYSSGNTIYF.

The J gene is TRBJ1-5, the V gene TRBV2, with TRBD1 as a possible D gene (5 bases). Germline V gene lookup returns CDR1 SNHLY and CDR2 FYNNEI. V was cut by 3 bases and J by 5 bases, with 11 bases left in between. This CDR3 comprises 14 residues. CDR3 coding DNA: TGTGCCAGCAGTGACAGGGTCTGGGATCAGCCCCAGCATTTT. Amino acid sequence: CASSDRVWDQPQHF.

In its sample, this clonotype was seen many times. The chain joins TRBV19 to TRBJ2-4; 7 nucleotides align to TRBD1. The trim removed 4 bases at V and 2 bases at J, leaving 5 bases unmatched. The CDR3 extends over 15 amino acids. CDR1 and CDR2 (germline): LNHDA, SQIVND (reference sequence). The CDR3 sequence is CASSRQGGPKNIQYF. The CDR3 nucleotides are TGTGCCAGTAGTAGACAGGGTGGGCCCAAAAACATTCAGTACTTC.

This sequence joins TRBV20-1 and TRBJ2-7; TRBD2 agrees at 11 bases. This CDR3 is 14 amino acids long. Losses at the gene ends were 1 base for V and 2 bases for J; bases not matched to a gene: 1. CDR1 and CDR2 (germline): DFQATT, SNEGSKA (reference sequence). As DNA, the CDR3 is TGCAGTGCTAGAGTAGCGGGGGGGCCCTACGAGCAGTACTTC. Its protein is CSARVAGGPYEQYF.

The chain combines TRBV9 with TRBJ2-7; 7 bases agree with TRBD1. Germline CDR1 is SGDLS and CDR2 is YYNGEE. The junction had 1 base not matched to a gene; V was cut back by 1 base and J by 3 bases. The CDR3 is made up of 13 amino acids. CDR3 sequence reads: CASSVRTGYEQYF. In DNA, the CDR3 is TGTGCCAGCAGCGTAAGGACAGGCTACGAGCAGTACTTC. Full variable domain (rest looked up from reference TRBV9 and TRBJ2-7): DSGVTQTPKHLITATGQRVTLRCSPRSGDLSVYWYQQSLDQGLQFLIQYYNGEERAKGNILERFSAQQFPDLHSELNLSSLELGDSALYFCASSVRTGYEQYFGPGTRLTVT.

To note about this clonotype: One base away lies a much larger clone, so this may be a sequencing read error. The gene calls are TRBV6-1 and TRBJ2-3, with TRBD2 matching 7 bases. Germline V gene lookup returns CDR1 MNHNS and CDR2 SASEGT. The CDR3 has 14 amino acids. The CDR3, as DNA: TGTGCCAGCAGGCCACTAGCGATTATGGATACGCTGTATTTT. Amino acid sequence: CASRPLAIMDTLYF.

The chain employs TRBV25-1 and TRBJ1-2; D gene uncertain. Trimming cost V 4 bases and J 0 bases, with 18 bases left between them. The CDR3 length is 17 residues. Germline assignment: CDR1 MGHDK and CDR2 SYGVNS. CDR3 amino acids: CASSVRSTGQANYGYTF. DNA of the CDR3: TGTGCCAGCAGTGTCCGATCCACCGGCCAAGCTAACTATGGCTACACCTTC.

The J gene is TRBJ1-1, the V gene TRBV6-5; TRBD1 agrees at 8 bases. The germline CDR1 and CDR2 sequences are MNHEY and SVGAGI. This CDR3 contains 13 residues. The junction had 1 base not matched to a gene; V was cut back by 3 bases and J by 4 bases. The CDR3 loop reads CASSYTGGTEAFF. The CDR3 DNA sequence: TGTGCCAGCAGTTATACAGGGGGCACTGAAGCTTTCTTT.